The 18 T cell receptor beta chains reported below all come from one sample, sequenced in a study of shared clonotypes between healthy human individuals. Using immunoSEQ multiplex PCR, the repertoire was profiled, and TCRdb retains in-frame clones only, with some absent. The profile covers a few million clones, with 85% to 95% appearing a single time and 0.39% taken by the ten largest. The sequenced sample consisted of naive CD4+ T cells from PBMCs. Subset here: CD45RA+ positively selected. Source of these receptors: a young man in good health. Some clones in this sample may be carry-over from other donors' samples.

Worth noting for this clone: The sample holds other DNA sequences that translate to the same CDR3. This chain joins TRBV19 and TRBJ2-7; D is possibly TRBD1 or TRBD2 (5 bases each). The CDR3 consists of 15 residues. Trimming cost V 1 base and J 0 bases, with 10 bases left between them. Germline assignment: CDR1 LNHDA and CDR2 SQIVND (reference sequence). In DNA form, the CDR3 reads TGTGCCAGTAGTATAGGTCCAGGGAGCTCCTACGAGCAGTACTTC. Translating it yields CASSIGPGSSYEQYF.

The chain links TRBV5-4 to TRBJ2-7, with D possibly being TRBD2 (6 bases). This CDR3 comprises 15 residues. Looked up from germline, CDR1 is SGHNT and CDR2 is YYREEE (reference sequence). Between the trimmed V and J ends, which lost 4 bases and 1 base, there was a span of 15 bases. The CDR3 region has the DNA TGTGCCAGCAGCCACGGAGGGGCTAGGTCCTACGAGCAGTACTTC. This translates into CASSHGGARSYEQYF.

The V call is TRBV5-4, the J call TRBJ2-7; TRBD2 agrees at 10 bases. Trimming at V came to 1 base and at J to 4 bases, leaving 8 bases not matched to a gene. The germline V gene has CDR1 SGHNT and CDR2 YYREEE (reference sequence). The CDR3 consists of 16 residues. The CDR3 region has the DNA TGTGCCAGCAGCTTGTCATCTAGCGGGAGTGTGTACGAGCAGTACTTC. This sequence encodes CASSLSSSGSVYEQYF. Full variable domain (rest looked up from reference TRBV5-4 and TRBJ2-7): ETGVTQSPTHLIKTRGQQVTLRCSSQSGHNTVSWYQQALGQGPQFIFQYYREEENGRGNFPPRFSGLQFPNYSSELNVNALELDDSALYLCASSLSSSGSVYEQYFGPGTRLTVT.

The chain links TRBV7-3 to TRBJ2-1; 10 nucleotides align to TRBD1. This CDR3 contains 17 residues. Germline-derived CDR1 and CDR2 are SGHTA and FQGTGA. V dropped 1 base and J dropped 4; count of bases not matched to a gene: 7. Written as DNA, the CDR3 is TGTGCCAGCAGCTTAAGGCCCGGGACAGGGGATTACAATGAGCAGTTCTTC. This encodes CASSLRPGTGDYNEQFF.

This rearrangement joins TRBV4-2 to TRBJ2-1; 10 positions agree with TRBD1. V dropped 4 bases and J dropped 7; count of bases not matched to a gene: 7. CDR1 and CDR2 (germline): LGHNA, YNFKEQ. The CDR3 is 15 amino acids. Here the CDR3 DNA reads TGTGCCAGCAGCCCCCGGGACAGGGGAGGTAATGAGCAGTTCTTC. Protein sequence: CASSPRDRGGNEQFF.

V and J are TRBV9 and TRBJ2-7; D tentatively reads TRBD1 or TRBD2 (5 bases each). V dropped 0 bases and J dropped 5 bases, with 24 bases sitting between them. This CDR3 is built from 18 residues. Germline V gives CDR1 SGDLS, CDR2 YYNGEE. The DNA of the CDR3 is TGTGCCAGCAGCGTAGGGCCCTGGCCCGGGGCTAGAGGGAACGAGCAGTACTTC. Protein sequence: CASSVGPWPGARGNEQYF.

J is TRBJ1-2 and V is TRBV19, with TRBD1 as a possible D gene (5 bases). CDR1 and CDR2 from the germline V gene are LNHDA and SQIVND (reference sequence). CDR3 length: 14 residues. The V and J ends lost 5 bases and 7 bases respectively, with 17 bases between them. CDR3: CASSPGTDLPGYTF. CDR3 bases: TGTGCCAGTAGTCCCGGGACGGACCTTCCTGGCTACACCTTC.

This chain joins TRBV6-6 and TRBJ2-1, with a weak D call TRBD1 (5 bases). The V end was cut by 2 bases, the J end by 6 bases, with 8 bases between. Germline-derived CDR1 and CDR2 are MNHNY and SVGAGI (reference sequence). CDR3 length: 13 amino acids. CDR3 coding DNA: TGTGCCAGCAGTTACAAGCAGGGCAATGAGCAGTTCTTC. Translating gives CASSYKQGNEQFF.

The J gene is TRBJ2-2, the V gene TRBV28; D remains unclear. This CDR3 spans 15 amino acids. The V gene's germline CDR1 is MDHEN and CDR2 SYDVKM. V was trimmed by 6 bases and J by 3 bases, leaving 14 bases between them. DNA of the CDR3: TGTGCCAGCAGACTCTCCCCCCCGGACACCGGGGAGCTGTTTTTT. It encodes CASRLSPPDTGELFF. Looking up the rest from reference TRBV28 and TRBJ2-2 gives the full variable domain: DVKVTQSSRYLVKRTGEKVFLECVQDMDHENMFWYRQDPGLGLRLIYFSYDVKMKEKGDIPEGYSVSREKKERFSLILESASTNQTSMYLCASRLSPPDTGELFFGEGSRLTVL.

The chain carries TRBV6-5 and TRBJ2-7, with D perhaps assigned TRBD1 or TRBD2 (7 bases each). V gave up 6 bases and J gave up 5 bases, with 20 bases separating them. The CDR3 is 15 residues long. CDR1 and CDR2 (germline): MNHEY, SVGAGI. The CDR3 DNA follows: TGTGCCAGCAGCCGAGGGGGCGGGAGCGGGAACGAGCAGTACTTC. It encodes CASSRGGGSGNEQYF.

The CDR3: CASSLQLGTDTQYF. The CDR3 region has the DNA TGTGCCAGCAGCTTGCAATTGGGCACAGATACGCAGTATTTT. V gene TRBV5-8 combines with J gene TRBJ2-3, with D uncertain. Per germline, CDR1 SGHTS and CDR2 YDEGEE. CDR3 length equals 14 residues. V was cut by 1 base and J by 1 base, with 7 bases left in between. The variable domain in full, with the rest retrieved from reference TRBV5-8 and TRBJ2-3, is EAGVTQSPTHLIKTRGQQATLRCSPISGHTSVYWYQQALGLGLQFLLWYDEGEERNRGNFPPRFSGRQFPNYSSELNVNALELEDSALYLCASSLQLGTDTQYFGPGTRLTVL.

This rearrangement joins TRBV7-2 to TRBJ1-3, with D perhaps matching TRBD1 (5 bases). Per germline, CDR1 SGHTA and CDR2 FQGNSA. V shed 4 bases and J shed 0 bases, with 7 bases lying between them. The CDR3 extends over 14 amino acids. The DNA for the CDR3 is TGTGCCAGCAGCTCAGGGTTCTCTGGAAACACCATATATTTT. It specifies CASSSGFSGNTIYF.

This clone was counted only a few times. The chain employs TRBV6-1 and TRBJ1-1; D gene unclear. The V gene lost 4 bases and the J gene lost 0 bases, with 15 bases spanning the gap. From germline, CDR1 is MNHNS and CDR2 SASEGT. The CDR3 has 16 residues. CDR3 sequence (DNA): TGTGCCAGCAGTGTATTCGGACGCACCATGAACACTGAAGCTTTCTTT. Translated: CASSVFGRTMNTEAFF.

This clone was picked up a small number of times. At the DNA level, this CDR3 is encoded by other sequences in the same sample as well. This chain connects TRBV28 to TRBJ1-2; D ambiguous. Germline-derived CDR1 and CDR2 are MDHEN and SYDVKM. This CDR3 has 12 amino acids. V was clipped by 2 bases and J by 8 bases, with 9 bases between them. Here the CDR3 reads CASSLRVGGYTF. CDR3 DNA sequence: TGTGCCAGCAGTTTAAGGGTGGGCGGCTACACCTTC.

V is TRBV30 and J is TRBJ2-3, with 8 bases lining up with TRBD1. The CDR3 has 15 amino acids. Looked up from germline, CDR1 is GTSNPN and CDR2 is SVGIG (reference sequence). V lost 3 bases and J lost 2; bases outside the gene matches: 7. The CDR3 region is CAWRRTQGVTDTQYF. The CDR3 bases are TGTGCCTGGAGGAGAACACAGGGGGTCACAGATACGCAGTATTTT.

J is TRBJ1-5 and V is TRBV5-6, with D possibly TRBD1 on 5 matching bases. Germline-derived CDR1 and CDR2 are SGHDT and YYEEEE. V was pared by 0 bases and J by 0 bases, with 10 bases between. The CDR3 consists of 16 residues. The CDR3 region has the DNA TGTGCCAGCAGCTTGGGGGCAGGGCTTAGCAATCAGCCCCAGCATTTT. Amino acids: CASSLGAGLSNQPQHF.

The CDR3 nucleotides read TGTGCCAGCAGCTTAGGCTCCTACCAGACCCAGTACTTC. Amino acid sequence: CASSLGSYQTQYF. The chain joins TRBV11-3 to TRBJ2-5; D remains unclear. The germline V gene encodes CDR1 SGHNT and CDR2 YENEEA. The length of the CDR3 is 13 residues. V lost 1 base and J lost 6, with 9 bases in between.

The genes are TRBV6-6 and TRBJ1-5; a weak D match, TRBD1 (5 bases). CDR1 is MNHNY, CDR2 SVGAGI, per germline (reference sequence). This CDR3 region has 13 residues. Trimming shortened V by 7 bases and J by 6 bases, and 13 bases separated the two germline ends. Here the CDR3 reads CASNRGQGQPQHF. The CDR3 nucleotides read TGTGCCAGCAACCGAGGGCAGGGTCAGCCCCAGCATTTT.